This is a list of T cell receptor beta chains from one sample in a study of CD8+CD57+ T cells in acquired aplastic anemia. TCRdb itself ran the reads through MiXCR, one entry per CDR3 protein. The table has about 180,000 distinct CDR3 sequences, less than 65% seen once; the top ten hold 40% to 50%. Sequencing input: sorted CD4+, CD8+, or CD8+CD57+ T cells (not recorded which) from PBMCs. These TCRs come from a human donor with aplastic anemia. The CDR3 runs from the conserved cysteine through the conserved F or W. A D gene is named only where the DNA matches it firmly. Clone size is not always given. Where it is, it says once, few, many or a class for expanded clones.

CDR3: CASSNDLKPGDTQYF
DNA: TGTGCCAGTAGTAACGACCTTAAACCCGGAGATACGCAGTATTTT
size: few
D: NA
J: TRBJ2-3
V: TRBV19

CDR3: CASSPGLTDYEQYF
DNA: TGTGCCAGCAGTCCCGGGCTTACCGACTACGAGCAGTACTTC
size: NA
D: NA
J: TRBJ2-7
V: TRBV2

CDR3: CATSDSSVDTQYF
DNA: TGTGCCACCAGTGATTCTAGTGTCGATACGCAGTATTTT
size: NA
D: NA
J: TRBJ2-3
V: TRBV24-1

CDR3: CAISELGSVSGYTF
DNA: TGTGCCATCAGTGAGCTGGGCAGTGTTTCTGGCTACACCTTC
size: NA
D: NA
J: TRBJ1-2
V: TRBV10-3

CDR3: CASSYPGSIADTQCF
DNA: TGTGCCAGCAGTTACCCGGGATCCATCGCAGATACGCAGTGTTTT
size: NA
D: NA
J: TRBJ2-3
V: TRBV7-3

CDR3: CSARTGGGYGYTF
DNA: TGCAGTGCACGGACAGGGGGCGGGTATGGCTACACCTTC
size: few
D: TRBD1
J: TRBJ1-2
V: TRBV20-1

CDR3: CASLGFGNQPQHF
DNA: TGTGCCAGCTTGGGTTTTGGCAATCAGCCCCAGCATTTT
size: NA
D: NA
J: TRBJ1-5
V: TRBV6-6

CDR3: CSALESINQPQHF
DNA: TGCAGCGCCCTCGAAAGTATCAATCAGCCCCAGCATTTT
size: few
D: NA
J: TRBJ1-5
V: TRBV29-1

CDR3: CASSTIRYYEQYF
DNA: TGTGCCAGCAGCACGATCAGGTACTACGAGCAGTACTTC
size: NA
D: NA
J: TRBJ2-7
V: TRBV7-2

CDR3: CSVGDRANGYTF
DNA: TGCAGCGTGGGGGACAGAGCAAATGGCTACACCTTC
size: NA
D: TRBD1
J: TRBJ1-2
V: TRBV29-1

CDR3: CSAGTSGRALEQYF
DNA: TGCAGTGCGGGGACTAGCGGGAGGGCCCTCGAGCAGTACTTC
size: few
D: TRBD2
J: TRBJ2-7
V: TRBV20-1

CDR3: CASSDELAGGWETQYF
DNA: TGTGCCAGCAGTGATGAACTAGCGGGGGGGTGGGAGACCCAGTACTTC
size: NA
D: TRBD2
J: TRBJ2-5
V: TRBV2

CDR3: CASSPLRDRANVLTF
DNA: TGTGCTAGCAGCCCTCTCCGGGACAGGGCCAACGTCCTGACTTTC
size: NA
D: NA
J: TRBJ2-6
V: TRBV7-7

CDR3: CAISEAFPGQGRYGYTF
DNA: TGTGCCATCAGTGAGGCCTTCCCCGGACAGGGACGATATGGCTACACCTTC
size: NA
D: TRBD1
J: TRBJ1-2
V: TRBV10-3

CDR3: CASSVGGPGYEQFF
DNA: TGTGCCAGCAGCGTAGGGGGCCCGGGTTACGAGCAGTTCTTC
size: NA
D: NA
J: TRBJ2-1
V: TRBV9

CDR3: CASNPLGQAGELFF
DNA: TGTGCCAGTAACCCCCTGGGGCAGGCCGGGGAGCTGTTTTTT
size: NA
D: NA
J: TRBJ2-2
V: TRBV19

CDR3: CASRIPSTGYSNQPQHF
DNA: TGCGCCAGCAGAATTCCTTCGACGGGATATAGCAATCAGCCCCAGCATTTT
size: once
D: NA
J: TRBJ1-5
V: TRBV10-1

CDR3: CASSLAGTQGGELFF
DNA: TGTGCCAGCAGCTTGGCCGGGACACAAGGCGGGGAGCTGTTTTTT
size: NA
D: NA
J: TRBJ2-2
V: TRBV7-8

CDR3: CSVGQGGREKLFF
DNA: TGCAGCGTTGGACAGGGCGGGAGGGAAAAACTGTTTTTT
size: NA
D: TRBD1
J: TRBJ1-4
V: TRBV29-1

CDR3: CASSLTTDGYNEQFF
DNA: TGCGCCAGCAGCTTGACTACGGACGGGTACAATGAGCAGTTCTTC
size: NA
D: NA
J: TRBJ2-1
V: TRBV5-1

CDR3: CSASQGVMNTEAFF
DNA: TGCAGCGCCTCTCAGGGTGTCATGAACACTGAAGCTTTCTTT
size: once
D: NA
J: TRBJ1-1
V: TRBV29-1

CDR3: CASSLVSGTVKSLPYNEQFF
DNA: TGTGCCAGCAGCTTAGTATCCGGGACAGTTAAGTCCCTTCCTTACAATGAGCAGTTCTTC
size: NA
D: TRBD1
J: TRBJ2-1
V: TRBV7-6

CDR3: CASSLGVQINSPLHF
DNA: TGTGCCAGCAGCTTAGGAGTACAGATTAATTCACCCCTCCACTTT
size: NA
D: NA
J: TRBJ1-6
V: TRBV7-2

CDR3: CASSPDRGRITTSVYGYTF
DNA: TGTGCCAGCAGCCCTGACAGGGGGCGCATCACGACCTCTGTTTATGGCTACACCTTC
size: NA
D: TRBD1
J: TRBJ1-2
V: TRBV12-3/TRBV12-4

CDR3: CSARDLEVAGGAGTQYF
DNA: TGCAGTGCTAGGGATCTGGAGGTAGCGGGGGGTGCTGGGACCCAGTACTTC
size: NA
D: TRBD2
J: TRBJ2-5
V: TRBV20-1

CDR3: CASSSNRQGGYEQYF
DNA: TGTGCCAGTAGTTCAAACCGACAGGGTGGCTACGAGCAGTACTTC
size: NA
D: TRBD1
J: TRBJ2-7
V: TRBV19

CDR3: CASSLSLLEAFF
DNA: TGTGCCAGCAGCTTAAGTTTACTTGAAGCTTTCTTT
size: NA
D: NA
J: TRBJ1-1
V: TRBV7-2

CDR3: CSARNGDVPPEAFF
DNA: TGCAGTGCTAGAAACGGAGACGTCCCCCCTGAAGCTTTCTTT
size: once
D: NA
J: TRBJ1-1
V: TRBV20-1

CDR3: CASSFRGSGYTF
DNA: TGTGCCAGCAGTTTCAGGGGAAGTGGCTACACCTTC
size: NA
D: NA
J: TRBJ1-2
V: TRBV2

CDR3: CASSEGGLSEQYF
DNA: TGTGCCAGCAGTGAAGGGGGGCTAAGCGAGCAGTACTTC
size: few
D: NA
J: TRBJ2-7
V: TRBV2

CDR3: CASSIGSTEAFF
DNA: TGTGCCAGTAGTATCGGGAGCACTGAAGCTTTCTTT
size: many
D: NA
J: TRBJ1-1
V: TRBV19

CDR3: CASRGDSLFEQFF
DNA: TGCGCCAGCAGGGGTGACAGCCTCTTCGAGCAGTTCTTC
size: NA
D: NA
J: TRBJ2-1
V: TRBV5-1

CDR3: CSAGLNFDNEQFF
DNA: TGCAGTGCTGGCCTTAACTTTGACAATGAGCAGTTCTTC
size: NA
D: NA
J: TRBJ2-1
V: TRBV20-1

CDR3: CASTNRAYEQYF
DNA: TGTGCCAGCACAAACAGGGCCTACGAGCAGTACTTC
size: once
D: NA
J: TRBJ2-7
V: TRBV7-9

CDR3: CSALVTFQEQYF
DNA: TGCAGCGCCCTGGTGACATTCCAGGAGCAGTACTTC
size: NA
D: NA
J: TRBJ2-7
V: TRBV29-1

CDR3: CSVELAAYNEQFF
DNA: TGCAGCGTTGAGCTAGCCGCGTACAATGAGCAGTTCTTC
size: NA
D: NA
J: TRBJ2-1
V: TRBV29-1

CDR3: CASSLVFLAHSACNQPQHF
DNA: TGTGCCAGCAGCTTAGTATTCCTTGCCCACTCTGCCTGCAATCAGCCCCAGCATTTT
size: NA
D: NA
J: TRBJ1-5
V: TRBV11-2

CDR3: CASSLLGRGTGELFF
DNA: TGTGCCAGCAGCTTACTGGGCCGGGGCACCGGGGAGCTGTTTTTT
size: few
D: NA
J: TRBJ2-2
V: TRBV7-3

CDR3: CASSQATGYYGYTF
DNA: TGTGCCAGCAGCCAAGCGACGGGTTACTATGGCTACACCTTC
size: NA
D: NA
J: TRBJ1-2
V: TRBV5-6

CDR3: CAIGSGDMRSEQFF
DNA: TGTGCCATCGGAAGTGGGGACATGCGGTCGGAGCAGTTCTTC
size: few
D: NA
J: TRBJ2-1
V: TRBV10-3

CDR3: CASLVAQGPGANVLTF
DNA: TGTGCCAGCCTAGTAGCCCAGGGGCCTGGGGCCAACGTCCTGACTTTC
size: NA
D: NA
J: TRBJ2-6
V: TRBV25-1

CDR3: CATGMTSGSLYNEQFF
DNA: TGTGCCACCGGAATGACTAGCGGGAGCCTGTACAATGAGCAGTTCTTC
size: NA
D: TRBD2
J: TRBJ2-1
V: TRBV24-1

CDR3: CASSFRDSPPNQPQHF
DNA: TGTGCCAGCAGTTTCCGGGACAGCCCCCCCAATCAGCCCCAGCATTTT
size: many
D: TRBD1
J: TRBJ1-5
V: TRBV2

CDR3: CASQYSNQPQHF
DNA: TGTGCCAGCCAGTATAGCAATCAGCCCCAGCATTTT
size: few
D: NA
J: TRBJ1-5
V: TRBV7-9